This T cell receptor (beta chain) emerged from a study of beta chain features in type 1 diabetes. Study-level results: Researchers report that Type 1 diabetes patients had moderately but significantly shorter TCRB CDR3s across all four CD4+ subsets. Using cDNA template may skew counts toward highly expressing activated cells.

Every isolated RNA sample was fully reverse transcribed, so sequencing captured expressed TCRB transcripts. Naive, central memory and regulatory T cell samples produced a mean of about 4 million reads. The table came from immunoSEQ multiplex PCR; TCRdb's copy has only in-frame clones and leaves some out. The table has a few hundred thousand clones, around 21% seen once; the top ten hold about 0.027%. The CDR3 has 20 amino acids. After removal of 4 bases from V and 0 bases from J, the junction contained 12 bases not matched to a gene. Germline assignment: CDR1 SGHTA and CDR2 FQGTGA. For this clone: The antigen remains unidentified.

The chain carries TRBV7-3 and TRBJ2-1, with TRBD2 identical over 13 bases. Sequencing was carried out using naive CD4+ T cells from blood. This TCR derives from a woman in her forties with type 1 diabetes. The chain's CDR3 is CASSSNPGLAGPRSYNEQFF. CDR3 sequence (DNA): TGTGCCAGCAGCTCGAATCCGGGACTAGCGGGGCCCCGCTCCTACAATGAGCAGTTCTTC.